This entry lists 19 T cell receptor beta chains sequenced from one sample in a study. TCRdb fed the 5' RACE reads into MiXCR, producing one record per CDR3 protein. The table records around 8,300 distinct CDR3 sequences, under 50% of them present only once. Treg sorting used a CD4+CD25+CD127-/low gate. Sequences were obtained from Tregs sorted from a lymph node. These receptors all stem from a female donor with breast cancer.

The CDR3 DNA is TGCGCCAGCAGCTTGGCTCCGGGACAGGGTGAGGTTGAAGCTTTCTTT. Translating it yields CASSLAPGQGEVEAFF. This sequence joins TRBV5-1 and TRBJ1-1, with 9 bases lining up with TRBD1. V lost 0 bases, J lost 7 bases, and 10 bases stayed unmatched. Germline V CDR1 and CDR2: SGHRS, YFSETQ. The CDR3 has 16 residues.

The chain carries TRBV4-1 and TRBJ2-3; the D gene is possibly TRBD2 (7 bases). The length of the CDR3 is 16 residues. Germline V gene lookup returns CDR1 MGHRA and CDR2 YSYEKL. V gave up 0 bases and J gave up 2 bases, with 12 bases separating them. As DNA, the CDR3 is TGCGCCAGCAGCCAAGATCCGGCGGGGGCCACAGATACGCAGTATTTT. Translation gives CASSQDPAGATDTQYF.

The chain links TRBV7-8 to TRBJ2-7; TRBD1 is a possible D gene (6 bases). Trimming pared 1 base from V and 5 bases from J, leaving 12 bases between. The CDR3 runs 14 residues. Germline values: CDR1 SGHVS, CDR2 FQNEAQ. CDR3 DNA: TGTGCCAGCAGCTTAGGTAACAGGGTCCACGAGCAGTACTTC. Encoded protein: CASSLGNRVHEQYF.

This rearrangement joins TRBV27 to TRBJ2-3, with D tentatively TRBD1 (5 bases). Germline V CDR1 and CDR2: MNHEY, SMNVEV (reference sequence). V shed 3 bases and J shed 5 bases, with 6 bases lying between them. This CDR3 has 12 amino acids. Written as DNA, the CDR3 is TGTGCCAGCAGTTTTGGACAAGATACGCAGTATTTT. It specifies CASSFGQDTQYF.

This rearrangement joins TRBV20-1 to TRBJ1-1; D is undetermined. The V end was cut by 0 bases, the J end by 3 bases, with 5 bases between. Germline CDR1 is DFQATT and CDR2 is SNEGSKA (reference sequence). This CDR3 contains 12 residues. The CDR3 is CSARDLYTEAFF. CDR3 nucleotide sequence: TGCAGTGCTAGAGATCTATACACTGAAGCTTTCTTT.

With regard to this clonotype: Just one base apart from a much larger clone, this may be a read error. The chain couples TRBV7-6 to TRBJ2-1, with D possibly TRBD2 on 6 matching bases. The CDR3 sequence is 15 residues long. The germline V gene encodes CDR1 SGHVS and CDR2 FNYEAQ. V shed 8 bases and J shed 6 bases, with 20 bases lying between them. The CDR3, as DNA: TGTGCCAGCTGCCACGGAGGGGCAGAGTTCAATGAGCAGTTCTTC. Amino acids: CASCHGGAEFNEQFF.

CDR3 DNA: TGCGCCAGCAGCCAAGTGGAACAGGGTCAGACCGGGGAGCTGTTTTTT. This sequence encodes CASSQVEQGQTGELFF. The chain joins TRBV4-1 to TRBJ2-2, with TRBD1 as a possible D gene (6 bases). V dropped 1 base and J dropped 5 bases, with 14 bases sitting between them. Germline CDR1 is MGHRA and CDR2 is YSYEKL. This CDR3 contains 16 residues.

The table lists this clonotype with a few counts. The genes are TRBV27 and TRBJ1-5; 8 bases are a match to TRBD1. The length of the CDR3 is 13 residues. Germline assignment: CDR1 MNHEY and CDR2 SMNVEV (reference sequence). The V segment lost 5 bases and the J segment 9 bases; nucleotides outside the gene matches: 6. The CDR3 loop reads CASSVTGVWPQHF. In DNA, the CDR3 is TGTGCCAGCAGTGTGACAGGGGTTTGGCCCCAGCATTTT.

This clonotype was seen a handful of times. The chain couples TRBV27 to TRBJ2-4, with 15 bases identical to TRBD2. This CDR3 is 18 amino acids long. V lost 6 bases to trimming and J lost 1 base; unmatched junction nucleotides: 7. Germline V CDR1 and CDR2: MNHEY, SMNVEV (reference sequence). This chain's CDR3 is CASRTTGTSGRAKNIQYF. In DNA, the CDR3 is TGTGCCAGCAGAACGACCGGGACTAGCGGGAGGGCCAAAAACATTCAGTACTTC.

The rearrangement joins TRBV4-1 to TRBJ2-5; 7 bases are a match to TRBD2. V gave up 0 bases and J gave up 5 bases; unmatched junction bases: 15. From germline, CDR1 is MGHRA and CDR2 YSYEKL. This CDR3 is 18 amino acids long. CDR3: CASSQEPHADGGGETQYF. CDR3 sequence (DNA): TGCGCCAGCAGCCAAGAACCCCATGCGGACGGGGGAGGGGAGACCCAGTACTTC.

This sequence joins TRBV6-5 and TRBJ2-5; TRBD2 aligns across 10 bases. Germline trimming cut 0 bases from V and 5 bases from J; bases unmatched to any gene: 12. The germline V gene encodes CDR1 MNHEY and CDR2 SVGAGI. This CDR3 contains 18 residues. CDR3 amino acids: CASSYSYEREGPLETQYF. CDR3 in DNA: TGTGCCAGCAGTTACTCGTATGAGCGGGAGGGCCCCCTTGAGACCCAGTACTTC.

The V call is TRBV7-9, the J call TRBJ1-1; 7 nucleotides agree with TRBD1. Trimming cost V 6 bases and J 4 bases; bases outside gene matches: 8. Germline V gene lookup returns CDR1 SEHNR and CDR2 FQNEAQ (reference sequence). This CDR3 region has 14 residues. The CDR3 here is CASREGAYSTEAFF. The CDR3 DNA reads TGTGCCAGCAGGGAGGGGGCTTACTCCACTGAAGCTTTCTTT. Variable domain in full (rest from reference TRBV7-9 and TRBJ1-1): DTGVSQNPRHKITKRGQNVTFRCDPISEHNRLYWYRQTLGQGPEFLTYFQNEAQLEKSRLLSDRFSAERPKGSFSTLEIQRTEQGDSAMYLCASREGAYSTEAFFGQGTRLTVV.

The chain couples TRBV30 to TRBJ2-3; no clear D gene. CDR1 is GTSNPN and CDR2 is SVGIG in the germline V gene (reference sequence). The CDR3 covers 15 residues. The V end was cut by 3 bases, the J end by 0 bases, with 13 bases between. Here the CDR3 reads CAWRVSRDSTDTQYF. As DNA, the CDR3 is TGTGCCTGGAGGGTGTCGCGTGATAGCACAGATACGCAGTATTTT.

As DNA, the CDR3 is TGCGCCAGCAGCCACGCCACGGGGACTAGCGGGAGCTACGAGCAGTACTTC. This gives the protein CASSHATGTSGSYEQYF. The chain combines TRBV4-1 with TRBJ2-7, with 14 bases that match TRBD2. The CDR3 extends over 17 amino acids. V shed 3 bases, J shed 3 bases, and the junction held 7 bases outside the gene matches. CDR1 and CDR2 from the germline V gene are MGHRA and YSYEKL.

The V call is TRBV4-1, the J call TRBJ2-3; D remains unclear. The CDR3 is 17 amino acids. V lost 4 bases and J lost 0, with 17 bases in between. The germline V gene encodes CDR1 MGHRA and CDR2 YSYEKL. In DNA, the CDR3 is TGCGCCAGCAGCCCAACCGTAGCAGATTTGAGCACAGATACGCAGTATTTT. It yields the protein CASSPTVADLSTDTQYF.

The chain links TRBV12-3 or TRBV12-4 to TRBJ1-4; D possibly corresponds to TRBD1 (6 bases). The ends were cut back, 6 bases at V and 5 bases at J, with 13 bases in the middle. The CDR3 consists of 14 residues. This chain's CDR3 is CASSPPDRNEKLFF. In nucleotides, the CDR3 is TGTGCCAGCAGCCCTCCCGACAGGAATGAAAAACTGTTTTTT.

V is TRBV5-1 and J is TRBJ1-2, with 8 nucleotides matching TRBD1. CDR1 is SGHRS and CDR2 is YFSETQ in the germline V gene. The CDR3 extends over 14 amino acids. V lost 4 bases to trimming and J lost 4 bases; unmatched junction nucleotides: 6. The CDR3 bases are TGCGCCAGCAGCAACTCCGGGACAGGCTATGGCTACACCTTC. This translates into CASSNSGTGYGYTF. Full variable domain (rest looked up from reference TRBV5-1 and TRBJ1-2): KAGVTQTPRYLIKTRGQQVTLSCSPISGHRSVSWYQQTPGQGLQFLFEYFSETQRNKGNFPGRFSGRQFSNSRSEMNVSTLELGDSALYLCASSNSGTGYGYTFGSGTRLTVV.

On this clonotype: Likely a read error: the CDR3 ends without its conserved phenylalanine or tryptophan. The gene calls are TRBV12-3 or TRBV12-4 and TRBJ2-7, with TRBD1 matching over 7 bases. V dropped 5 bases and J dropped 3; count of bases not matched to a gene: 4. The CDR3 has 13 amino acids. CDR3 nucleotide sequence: TGTGCCAGCAGTCCTACAGGGGTCTACGAGCAGTACTCC. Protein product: CASSPTGVYEQYS.

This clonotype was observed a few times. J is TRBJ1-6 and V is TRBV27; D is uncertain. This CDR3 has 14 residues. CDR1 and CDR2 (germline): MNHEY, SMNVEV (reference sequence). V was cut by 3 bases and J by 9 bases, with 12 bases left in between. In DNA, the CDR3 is TGTGCCAGCAGTTTTGGCTATCGGGGTTCACCCCTCCACTTT. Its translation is CASSFGYRGSPLHF.